The 9 T cell receptor beta chains listed next were all sequenced from one sample in a study of post-analysis software for immune sequencing data. No cognate antigen is known for these TCRs. Unique molecular identifiers were carried by the TCR beta cDNA libraries. TCRdb reprocessed the PCR reads via MiXCR and lists one record per CDR3 protein. The repertoire consists of around 400,000 distinct CDR3 sequences, with 30% to 40% occurring once and the leading ten covering approximately 7.1%. Overall study findings and caveats: Controls had lower frequencies than patients of about 5 TRBV segments, which included TRBV5-6, TRBV5-1 and TRBV20-1.

Sequenced material: blood. The source is a girl aged 2-15 years with multiple sclerosis.

In its sample, this clonotype was seen once. This chain links TRBV6-5 with TRBJ2-1, with D possibly TRBD1 on 5 matching bases. Germline V CDR1 and CDR2: MNHEY, SVGAGI. CDR3 length: 15 amino acids. V was pared by 6 bases and J by 3 bases, with 15 bases between. The chain's CDR3 is CASRVRPDNYNEQFF. CDR3 DNA: TGTGCCAGCAGGGTCCGGCCGGACAACTACAATGAGCAGTTCTTC.

The chain uses TRBV28 and TRBJ2-3; a possible D gene is TRBD2 (6 bases). CDR3 length equals 13 residues. The germline V gene has CDR1 MDHEN and CDR2 SYDVKM. Trimming took 5 bases from V and 2 from J, leaving 8 bases between them. The CDR3 sequence is CASSRGNTDTQYF. The CDR3 nucleotides are TGTGCCAGCAGTCGGGGGAACACAGATACGCAGTATTTT.

This clonotype has just a few counts. The chain recombines TRBV12-3 or TRBV12-4 with TRBJ2-7; D remains unclear. This CDR3 comprises 13 residues. Trimming stripped 2 bases from V and 3 bases from J, with 8 bases between. CDR3 sequence reads: CASSLREYYEQYF. Written as DNA, the CDR3 is TGTGCCAGCAGTTTACGCGAGTACTACGAGCAGTACTTC.

This clonotype was counted between two and nine times. This chain joins TRBV10-2 and TRBJ2-5; 7 bases agree with TRBD1. This CDR3 is 15 amino acids long. The germline V gene has CDR1 WSHSY and CDR2 SAAADI. V trimming: 7 bases; J trimming: 2 bases; junction bases outside the gene matches: 10. CDR3 amino acids: CASNDGTAAQETQYF. CDR3 sequence (DNA): TGCGCCAGCAACGACGGGACAGCAGCTCAAGAGACCCAGTACTTC.

A note on this clonotype: Sequence at one end of the junction differs from germline and may be a read error. The chain carries TRBV12-3 or TRBV12-4 and TRBJ1-2; D is unresolved. The CDR3 loop spans 13 amino acids. CDR3 residues: CASRLDGLYGYTF. The CDR3 bases are TGTGCCAGCAGGTTAGACGGACTCTATGGCTACACCTTC.

This chain links TRBV24-1 with TRBJ2-3, with TRBD1 identical over 7 bases. The CDR3 has 13 amino acids. The junction had 2 bases not matched to a gene; V was cut back by 7 bases and J by 2 bases. Germline assignment: CDR1 KGHDR and CDR2 SFDVKD. The CDR3 coding sequence is TGTGCCACCAGCGGGACAGACACAGATACGCAGTATTTT. Amino acids: CATSGTDTDTQYF.

J is TRBJ2-3 and V is TRBV6-1; 9 nucleotides align to TRBD1. CDR3 length equals 16 residues. After removal of 4 bases from V and 2 bases from J, the junction contained 7 bases not matched to a gene. From germline, CDR1 is MNHNS and CDR2 SASEGT. The CDR3 coding sequence is TGTGCCAGCAGTGGCTCCGGGACAGGGTTCACAGATACGCAGTATTTT. It is translated as CASSGSGTGFTDTQYF.

The chain links TRBV7-2 to TRBJ2-6; 7 positions agree with TRBD1. From germline, CDR1 is SGHTA and CDR2 FQGNSA. V trimming: 2 bases; J trimming: 0 bases; junction bases outside the gene matches: 7. CDR3 size: 18 residues. The DNA for the CDR3 is TGTGCCAGCAGCTTAAAGACAGGGACGGGCTCTGGGGCCAACGTCCTGACTTTC. Translated: CASSLKTGTGSGANVLTF.

The table lists this clonotype with a count of one. The junction does not match germline at one end; this may be a read error. The rearrangement joins TRBV5-5 to TRBJ2-7; D is perhaps TRBD1 (6 bases). Germline loops: CDR1 SGHKS, CDR2 YYEKEE (reference sequence). The CDR3 spans 15 residues. The CDR3 DNA reads TGTGCCAGCAGCTTGCCACTACAGGGTTGGGACGAGCAGGACTTC. Protein: CASSLPLQGWDEQDF.